These 22 T cell receptor beta chains were all obtained from the same sample, sequenced in a study of T cells expressing NK-cell markers (dated by TCRdb to the early 2020s). Library preparation used 5' RACE. TCRdb shows the sequencer as Illumina HiSeq 2000. Reprocessed by TCRdb, the reads give a single entry per CDR3 protein sequence, without DNA. This sample's table has entries for some 150,000 distinct CDR3 sequences. Together, the top ten hold 37% of the sample. The sequenced sample was blood T cells: a sorted CD56 or NKG2C T cell subset, CD4+ or CD8+ T cells, or bulk PBMC T cells (not recorded which). The receptors were gathered from a woman aged 50 to 60 in good health. Donor details come from another sample of the same person, matched by shared clones.

This chain links TRBV2 with TRBJ1-1; the D call from TCRdb, TRBD1, cannot be confirmed without DNA. The germline CDR1 and CDR2 sequences are SNHLY and FYNNEI. The CDR3 spans 16 residues. CDR3: CASSADRGSSSTEAFF. The variable domain in full, with the rest retrieved from reference TRBV2 and TRBJ1-1, is EPEVTQTPSHQVTQMGQEVILRCVPISNHLYFYWYRQILGQKVEFLVSFYNNEISEKSEIFDDQFSVERPDGSNFTLKIRSTKLEDSAMYFCASSADRGSSSTEAFFGQGTRLTVV.

The V gene is TRBV12-3 or TRBV12-4, the J gene TRBJ2-7; lacking DNA, the TRBD1 call made by TCRdb goes unchecked. The CDR3 has 15 amino acids. CDR3: CASSPPGGGPYEQYF.

The rearrangement joins TRBV4-1 to TRBJ2-1; as DNA is missing, the TRBD2 call by TCRdb cannot be tested. The germline V gene has CDR1 MGHRA and CDR2 YSYEKL. The CDR3 extends over 13 amino acids. The CDR3 protein is CASSHSSGRTGFF.

V usage is TRBV10-2 and J usage is TRBJ2-1; the TCRdb call, TRBD1, lacks DNA for checking. The CDR3 sequence is 14 residues long. The V gene's germline CDR1 is WSHSY and CDR2 SAAADI. This CDR3 reads CATSPGAGDNEQFF.

The chain uses TRBV29-1 and TRBJ2-5; TCRdb's assignment of TRBD1 cannot be checked, as there is no DNA. Germline assignment: CDR1 SQVTM and CDR2 ANQGSEA. The CDR3 has 13 residues. CDR3 residues: CSGDRVNQETQYF.

This clonotype is classed as medium-sized (0.01 to 0.1%) by frequency. The V call is TRBV7-8, the J call TRBJ2-5; TCRdb reports TRBD1, a call that lacks DNA to check it against. This CDR3 region has 19 residues. Per germline, CDR1 SGHVS and CDR2 FQNEAQ. CDR3 region: CASSAPRQWDRDYQETQYF.

The chain joins TRBV12-3 or TRBV12-4 to TRBJ2-3. The CDR3 has 14 residues. Here the CDR3 reads CASSPRTGTDTQYF.

The chain has TRBV5-4 and TRBJ1-4. Germline CDR1 is SGHNT and CDR2 is YYREEE (reference sequence). This CDR3 region has 14 residues. The CDR3 reads CASSFGVRDEKLFF.

The chain's CDR3 is CASSLGGRYEAFF. The rearrangement links TRBV5-4 to TRBJ1-1. Germline CDR1 reads SGHNT; CDR2 reads YYREEE (reference sequence). This CDR3 has 13 amino acids.

In terms of frequency, this clonotype is large. The gene calls are TRBV12-3 or TRBV12-4 and TRBJ2-1; the D call of TRBD1 rests on TCRdb alone, since no DNA is present to check it. CDR3 length: 16 amino acids. The CDR3 reads CASSPAARPGLAEQFF.

The V and J genes are TRBV20-1 and TRBJ1-2. Germline loops: CDR1 DFQATT, CDR2 SNEGSKA (reference sequence). The CDR3 is made up of 14 amino acids. CDR3 sequence reads: CSAREFSPNYGYTF.

The chain uses TRBV3-1 and TRBJ2-7. The V gene's germline CDR1 is LGHDT and CDR2 YNNKEL (reference sequence). The length of the CDR3 is 15 residues. CDR3 amino acids: CASSLGMAPYYEQYF.

This sequence joins TRBV5-5 and TRBJ2-2; TCRdb's D gene call, TRBD1, goes unchecked for lack of DNA. Per the germline V gene, CDR1 is SGHKS and CDR2 is YYEKEE (reference sequence). This CDR3 is built from 16 residues. The CDR3: CASSRRDRGFTGELFF.

The chain employs TRBV3-1 and TRBJ2-1. The CDR3 consists of 12 residues. Looked up from germline, CDR1 is LGHDT and CDR2 is YNNKEL (reference sequence). The CDR3 spells CASSQVSYEQFF.

The V gene is TRBV7-6, the J gene TRBJ2-1; the D gene TCRdb calls, TRBD2, cannot be checked with no DNA. Germline V gene sequence: CDR1 SGHVS, CDR2 FNYEAQ. The length of the CDR3 is 15 residues. This CDR3 is CASSLGGRALNEQFF.

The rearrangement uses TRBV27 and TRBJ2-1. This CDR3 comprises 11 residues. Per the germline V gene, CDR1 is MNHEY and CDR2 is SMNVEV (reference sequence). CDR3 residues: CASILAGEQFF.

The rearrangement joins TRBV5-8 to TRBJ2-1; TCRdb reports TRBD2, a call that lacks DNA to check it against. CDR1 is SGHTS, CDR2 YDEGEE, per germline. This CDR3 has 15 amino acids. CDR3 sequence: CASSFGSGRVHEQFF.

The chain is built from TRBV11-2 and TRBJ2-1; there is no DNA to check the TCRdb D call of TRBD2. Germline CDR1 and CDR2: SGHAT and FQNNGV. The CDR3 is 16 residues long. The CDR3 here is CASSSVPGRGYNEQFF.

The V gene is TRBV6-6, the J gene TRBJ1-4. CDR1 and CDR2 (germline): MNHNY, SVGAGI (reference sequence). This CDR3 is 16 amino acids long. The CDR3 loop reads CASNTRPGETNEKLFF.

The chain couples TRBV9 to TRBJ1-2; checking the TCRdb D call of TRBD1 is not possible without DNA. Germline CDR1 and CDR2: SGDLS and YYNGEE. This CDR3 spans 15 amino acids. CDR3 amino acids: CASSPWTMQDSGYTF.

The chain combines TRBV11-2 with TRBJ2-1; the TRBD1 assignment by TCRdb is unverifiable without DNA. The CDR3 extends over 14 amino acids. Per the germline V gene, CDR1 is SGHAT and CDR2 is FQNNGV. This chain's CDR3 is CASSYGTGLNEQFF.

This rearrangement joins TRBV7-2 to TRBJ2-1. The CDR3 has 11 residues. Germline V gene data show CDR1 as SGHTA and CDR2 as FQGNSA. The CDR3 region is CASSSRNEQFF.